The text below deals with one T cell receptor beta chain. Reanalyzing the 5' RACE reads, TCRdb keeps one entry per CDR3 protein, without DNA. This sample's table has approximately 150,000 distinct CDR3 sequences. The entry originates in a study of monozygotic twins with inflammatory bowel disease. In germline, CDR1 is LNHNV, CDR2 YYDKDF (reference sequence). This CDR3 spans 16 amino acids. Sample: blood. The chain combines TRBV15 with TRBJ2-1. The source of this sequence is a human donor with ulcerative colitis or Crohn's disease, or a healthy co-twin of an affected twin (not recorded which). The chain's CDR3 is CATSRVAGGSYNEQFF.